One sample yielded the 20 T cell receptor beta chains listed below, sequenced in a study of shared clonotypes between healthy human individuals. Here immunoSEQ multiplex PCR was the method, and the copy in TCRdb shows in-frame clones only, minus some. The sample gives around 2.5 million clones, approximately 93% of which show up once; about 0.39% is in the top ten. The sequenced material came from naive CD4+ T cells from PBMCs. As to subset: CD45RA+ positively selected. The receptors were gathered from a man between 18 and 29 years old in good health. Some clones in this sample may be carry-over from other donors' samples.

The chain couples TRBV27 to TRBJ2-7; 14 bases are shared with TRBD2. Germline-derived CDR1 and CDR2 are MNHEY and SMNVEV (reference sequence). Unmatched junction bases numbered 4, after V lost 4 bases and J lost 5 bases. This CDR3 spans 15 amino acids. The CDR3 is CASSSPTSGRDEQYF. CDR3 nucleotides: TGTGCCAGCAGTTCCCCGACTAGCGGGAGGGACGAGCAGTACTTC.

This clone was seen a single time. The chain couples TRBV5-6 to TRBJ2-7, with D perhaps TRBD2 (5 bases). CDR3 length: 12 residues. Looked up from germline, CDR1 is SGHDT and CDR2 is YYEEEE. V was cut by 3 bases and J by 5 bases, with 9 bases left in between. In nucleotides, the CDR3 is TGTGCCAGCAGCTCTGGGGAGAACGAGCAGTACTTC. This encodes CASSSGENEQYF. Full variable domain (missing parts from reference TRBV5-6 and TRBJ2-7): DAGVTQSPTHLIKTRGQQVTLRCSPKSGHDTVSWYQQALGQGPQFIFQYYEEEERQRGNFPDRFSGHQFPNYSSELNVNALLLGDSALYLCASSSGENEQYFGPGTRLTVT.

V usage is TRBV4-1 and J usage is TRBJ2-3; D is uncertain. V lost 1 base to trimming and J lost 1 base, with 12 bases between them. The CDR3 consists of 16 residues. Germline CDR1 MGHRA, CDR2 YSYEKL. CDR3 residues: CASSQGPPAGTDTQYF. The CDR3 DNA follows: TGCGCCAGCAGCCAAGGGCCGCCCGCGGGCACAGATACGCAGTATTTT.

To note about this clone: Other DNA sequences from this sample encode an identical CDR3 as well. This sequence joins TRBV7-2 and TRBJ2-5; D uncertain. CDR1 and CDR2 from the germline V gene are SGHTA and FQGNSA. Trimming pared 3 bases from V and 3 bases from J, leaving 5 bases between. The CDR3 covers 12 residues. CDR3 nucleotides: TGTGCCAGCAGCTTGGTCGAAGAGACCCAGTACTTC. Protein product: CASSLVEETQYF.

The rearrangement uses TRBV18 and TRBJ2-4, with D uncertain. This CDR3 has 15 residues. From germline, CDR1 is KGHSH and CDR2 LQKENI. V lost 4 bases to trimming and J lost 3 bases, with 13 bases between them. The chain's CDR3 is CASSRTKGVKNIQYF. In DNA, the CDR3 is TGTGCCAGCTCACGGACCAAGGGCGTCAAAAACATTCAGTACTTC.

The gene calls are TRBV7-8 and TRBJ1-2; the D is unclear. The CDR3 loop spans 14 amino acids. Germline CDR1 SGHVS, CDR2 FQNEAQ. The V gene lost 1 base and the J gene lost 6 bases, with 12 bases spanning the gap. The CDR3 loop is CASSLVGLNNGYTF. CDR3 nucleotides: TGTGCCAGCAGCTTAGTAGGTCTTAATAATGGCTACACCTTC.

The rearrangement joins TRBV5-1 to TRBJ2-5, with 9 nucleotides matching TRBD1. The CDR3 runs to 14 residues. Germline V gene data show CDR1 as SGHRS and CDR2 as YFSETQ. Trimming took 5 bases from V and 5 from J; bases not matched to a gene: 7. In DNA, the CDR3 is TGCGCCAGCAGACCCGGACAGGGGAGCGAGACCCAGTACTTC. This gives the protein CASRPGQGSETQYF.

This chain links TRBV7-6 with TRBJ2-7, with a weak D call TRBD1 (5 bases). CDR3 length: 13 amino acids. V lost 3 bases and J lost 0, with 6 bases in between. CDR1 and CDR2 (germline): SGHVS, FNYEAQ. The CDR3 sequence: CASSFQGSYEQYF. The CDR3 nucleotides read TGTGCCAGCAGCTTTCAGGGCTCCTACGAGCAGTACTTC.

This clone was seen just once. Other DNA sequences in this sample translate to the same CDR3. This chain joins TRBV28 and TRBJ1-1; D ambiguous. Germline V CDR1 and CDR2: MDHEN, SYDVKM. Deletions cut 8 bases from V and 1 base from J, with 11 bases between. This CDR3 has 13 amino acids. DNA for the CDR3: TGTGCCAGCCGGTTGGACCCGAACACTGAAGCTTTCTTT. Its translation is CASRLDPNTEAFF.

J is TRBJ2-3 and V is TRBV11-2, with D tentatively TRBD2 (5 bases). The CDR3 is 17 amino acids. CDR1 and CDR2 (germline): SGHAT, FQNNGV. V lost 2 bases and J lost 0, with 15 bases in between. The CDR3 reads CASSLPFSSASTDTQYF. CDR3 coding DNA: TGTGCCAGCAGCTTACCTTTTAGTAGCGCTAGCACAGATACGCAGTATTTT.

The chain carries TRBV2 and TRBJ2-7, with D possibly TRBD2 on 6 matching bases. CDR1 and CDR2 (germline): SNHLY, FYNNEI. V was cut by 7 bases and J by 6 bases, with 19 bases left in between. This CDR3 is built from 14 residues. CDR3 coding DNA: TGTGCCAGCAAAGGTTGGAGGGAAAGACTCGAGCAGTACTTC. Translation gives CASKGWRERLEQYF.

The chain links TRBV6-1 to TRBJ1-3; a possible D gene is TRBD1 (5 bases). The CDR3 has 17 residues. The V gene lost 2 bases and the J gene lost 0 bases, with 14 bases spanning the gap. Germline V gene data show CDR1 as MNHNS and CDR2 as SASEGT. This CDR3 reads CASSEPPGRSSGNTIYF. Written as DNA, the CDR3 is TGTGCCAGCAGTGAACCCCCGGGACGCAGCTCTGGAAACACCATATATTTT.

The chain joins TRBV2 to TRBJ2-2; TRBD1 might be the D (6 bases). Per germline, CDR1 SNHLY and CDR2 FYNNEI. The V end was cut by 0 bases, the J end by 5 bases, with 7 bases between. This CDR3 has 14 amino acids. The CDR3 protein is CASSEARGTGELFF. In DNA form, the CDR3 reads TGTGCCAGCAGTGAAGCGAGGGGGACCGGGGAGCTGTTTTTT.

This chain connects TRBV7-3 to TRBJ2-1; D remains unclear. This CDR3 has 13 residues. V was trimmed by 4 bases and J by 6 bases, leaving 10 bases between them. CDR1 and CDR2 from the germline V gene are SGHTA and FQGTGA. CDR3 nucleotides: TGTGCCAGCAGCTCCGGTAAGGGCAATGAGCAGTTCTTC. Its translation is CASSSGKGNEQFF. The variable domain in full, with the rest retrieved from reference TRBV7-3 and TRBJ2-1, is GAGVSQTPSNKVTEKGKYVELRCDPISGHTALYWYRQSLGQGPEFLIYFQGTGAADDSGLPNDRFFAVRPEGSVSTLKIQRTERGDSAVYLCASSSGKGNEQFFGPGTRLTVL.

The V gene is TRBV6-1, the J gene TRBJ2-7, with D unclear. V dropped 0 bases and J dropped 3 bases, with 12 bases sitting between them. There are 15 residues in the CDR3. Germline V gives CDR1 MNHNS, CDR2 SASEGT. The CDR3 region is CASSEAGYLIYEQYF. CDR3 sequence (DNA): TGTGCCAGCAGTGAAGCGGGCTATCTGATCTACGAGCAGTACTTC.

V is TRBV27 and J is TRBJ1-2; unclear D gene. The CDR3 spans 13 residues. Germline V gene data show CDR1 as MNHEY and CDR2 as SMNVEV (reference sequence). V was trimmed by 3 bases and J by 3 bases, leaving 8 bases between them. CDR3: CASSFQTDYGYTF. As DNA, the CDR3 is TGTGCCAGCAGTTTCCAGACCGACTATGGCTACACCTTC.

This rearrangement joins TRBV28 to TRBJ2-7, with TRBD2 identical over 9 bases. V was clipped by 6 bases and J by 0 bases; unmatched bases: 3. The V gene's germline CDR1 is MDHEN and CDR2 SYDVKM. The CDR3 has 14 residues. The CDR3 nucleotides read TGTGCCAGCAGGGGTAGCGGGAGCTCCTACGAGCAGTACTTC. This sequence encodes CASRGSGSSYEQYF.

This chain joins TRBV9 and TRBJ2-7; 7 bases agree with TRBD2. Germline V gene lookup returns CDR1 SGDLS and CDR2 YYNGEE. V lost 4 bases, J lost 6 bases, and 10 bases stayed unmatched. This CDR3 has 14 residues. The DNA for the CDR3 is TGTGCCAGCAGCCCCTGGCGGGAGTATCTCGAGCAGTACTTC. Its translation: CASSPWREYLEQYF.

V gene TRBV4-3 combines with J gene TRBJ2-1; D might be TRBD2 (6 bases). Trimming shortened V by 1 base and J by 4 bases, and 23 bases separated the two germline ends. The CDR3 extends over 19 amino acids. Germline assignment: CDR1 LGHNA and CDR2 YSLEER. The CDR3 is CASSQVISRDSLRYNEQFF. In nucleotides, the CDR3 is TGCGCCAGCAGCCAAGTTATCTCCAGGGACTCCCTCAGGTACAATGAGCAGTTCTTC.

The genes are TRBV4-1 and TRBJ2-2; 12 bases match TRBD1. Trimming removed 1 base from V and 5 bases from J; junction bases left unmatched: 2. CDR1 and CDR2 from the germline V gene are MGHRA and YSYEKL. The CDR3 covers 16 residues. CDR3 coding DNA: TGCGCCAGCAGCCAAGGGGACAGGGGGCATACCGGGGAGCTGTTTTTT. This codes for CASSQGDRGHTGELFF.